These 4 T cell receptor beta chains came from one sample sequenced in a study of graft-versus-host responses after intestinal transplantation. Clones were sequenced by immunoSEQ multiplex PCR, and TCRdb holds only the in-frame ones, with some missing. Among more than 85,000 clones listed, 85% to 95% were seen once. Antigen specificity for these receptors is unknown. The sample consisted of unstimulated CD8+ T cells sorted from spleen or lymph node cells, taken before intestinal transplant. The source is a human donor who received an intestinal transplant.

The V and J genes are TRBV2 and TRBJ2-5; 7 nucleotides match TRBD2. The CDR3 runs 16 residues. Looked up from germline, CDR1 is SNHLY and CDR2 is FYNNEI. V trimming: 6 bases; J trimming: 0 bases; junction bases outside the gene matches: 10. The CDR3 coding sequence is TGTGCCAGCAGCGCCCGGCGGCGGGAGAACCAAGAGACCCAGTACTTC. The encoded protein is CASSARRRENQETQYF.

This chain joins TRBV9 and TRBJ1-1; a weak D match, TRBD1 (5 bases). This CDR3 is 13 amino acids long. V lost 3 bases and J 6 bases, leaving 12 bases between the germline ends. Germline CDR1 reads SGDLS; CDR2 reads YYNGEE. The CDR3 reads CASSEITRAEAFF. The CDR3 coding sequence is TGTGCCAGCAGCGAGATCACCAGGGCTGAAGCTTTCTTT.

The chain employs TRBV19 and TRBJ1-5, with 7 nucleotides matching TRBD1. The CDR3 length is 17 residues. The V segment lost 3 bases and the J segment 4 bases; nucleotides outside the gene matches: 12. The germline CDR1 and CDR2 sequences are LNHDA and SQIVND (reference sequence). CDR3 region: CASSMPTSTGMNQPQHF. CDR3 in DNA: TGTGCCAGTAGTATGCCCACCTCGACAGGGATGAATCAGCCCCAGCATTTT.

This sequence joins TRBV7-3 and TRBJ1-3; D is unresolved. Germline V CDR1 and CDR2: SGHTA, FQGTGA. CDR3 size: 17 residues. The germline V and J ends were trimmed by 5 bases and 5 bases, with 22 bases remaining between them. CDR3 amino acids: CASSTLKWIFSRNTIYF. The CDR3, as DNA: TGTGCCAGCAGCACACTCAAGTGGATTTTTAGTAGAAACACCATATATTTT. The full variable domain, completed using reference TRBV7-3 and TRBJ1-3, is GAGVSQTPSNKVTEKGKYVELRCDPISGHTALYWYRQSLGQGPEFLIYFQGTGAADDSGLPNDRFFAVRPEGSVSTLKIQRTERGDSAVYLCASSTLKWIFSRNTIYFGEGSWLTVV.